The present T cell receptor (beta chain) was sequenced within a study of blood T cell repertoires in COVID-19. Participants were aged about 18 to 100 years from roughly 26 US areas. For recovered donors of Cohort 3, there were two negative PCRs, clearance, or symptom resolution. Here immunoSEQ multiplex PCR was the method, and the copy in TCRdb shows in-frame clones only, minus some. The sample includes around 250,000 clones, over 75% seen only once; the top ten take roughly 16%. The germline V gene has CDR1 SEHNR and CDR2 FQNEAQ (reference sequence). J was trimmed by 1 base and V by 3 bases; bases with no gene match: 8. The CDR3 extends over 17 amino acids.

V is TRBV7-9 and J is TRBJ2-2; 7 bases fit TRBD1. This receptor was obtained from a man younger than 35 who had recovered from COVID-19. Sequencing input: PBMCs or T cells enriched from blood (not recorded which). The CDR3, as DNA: TGTGCCAGCAGCTTGATGGGACAGTCTCTGAACACCGGGGAGCTGTTTTTT. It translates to CASSLMGQSLNTGELFF.